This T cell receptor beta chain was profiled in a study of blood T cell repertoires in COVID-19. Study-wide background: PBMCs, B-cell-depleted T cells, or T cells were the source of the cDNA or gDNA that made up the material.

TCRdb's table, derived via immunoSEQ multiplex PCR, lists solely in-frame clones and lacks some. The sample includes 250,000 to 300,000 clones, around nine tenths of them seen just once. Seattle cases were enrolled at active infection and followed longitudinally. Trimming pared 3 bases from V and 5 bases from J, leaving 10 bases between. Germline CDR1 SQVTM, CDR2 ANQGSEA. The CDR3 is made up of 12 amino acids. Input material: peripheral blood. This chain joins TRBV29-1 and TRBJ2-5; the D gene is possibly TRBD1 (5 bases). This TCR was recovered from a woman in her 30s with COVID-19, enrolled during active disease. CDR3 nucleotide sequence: TGCAGCGTTGATTTCAGGGTGGAGACCCAGTACTTC. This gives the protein CSVDFRVETQYF.